The rows below give T cell receptor beta chains drawn from one sample of a study of PD-1 blockade in mismatch repair-deficient tumors. The method was immunoSEQ multiplex PCR; TCRdb's version includes in-frame clones alone and lacks a portion of them. The data show 120,000 or so clones, with roughly nine tenths seen just once and approximately 13% held by the top ten. The sequencing used peripheral blood, collected 44 weeks after starting pembrolizumab. All receptors come from an adult with mismatch repair-deficient cancer. The CDR3 runs from the conserved cysteine through the conserved F or W. A D gene is named only where the DNA matches it firmly. Not every row has a clone size; where given, it reads once, few, many or a size class.

>NA|TRBJ2-7|TRBV6-1|NA
CASRPGQGPYEQYF
TGTGCCAGCAGACCGGGACAAGGTCCCTACGAGCAGTACTTC
>NA|TRBJ2-7|TRBV7-9|NA
CASSLQAGYEQYF
TGTGCCAGCAGCTTGCAGGCAGGCTACGAGCAGTACTTC
>few|TRBJ2-1|TRBV5-1|NA
CASSLEGLYEQFF
TGCGCCAGCAGCTTGGAAGGGCTCTATGAGCAGTTCTTC
>NA|TRBJ1-2|TRBV10-2|TRBD1
CAINRGPQYGYTF
TGCGCCATCAACAGGGGGCCCCAGTATGGCTACACCTTC
>NA|TRBJ2-7|TRBV29-1|NA
CSVDSDGVAPYEQYF
TGCAGCGTTGATAGTGACGGGGTAGCACCTTACGAGCAGTACTTC
>once|TRBJ2-3|TRBV7-6|NA
CASSLVPQGPDTQYF
TGTGCCAGCAGCTTAGTTCCCCAGGGGCCAGATACGCAGTATTTT
>NA|TRBJ2-1|TRBV5-4|TRBD2
CASSFGTSGYNEQFF
TGTGCCAGCAGCTTCGGGACTAGCGGGTACAATGAGCAGTTCTTC
>NA|TRBJ2-7|TRBV7-9|NA
CASSLAGSPYEQYF
TGTGCCAGCAGCTTAGCTGGGAGCCCCTACGAGCAGTACTTC
>NA|TRBJ2-5|TRBV21-1|NA
CASTGAAVETQYF
TGTGCCAGCACCGGTGCTGCCGTAGAGACCCAGTACTTC
>once|TRBJ2-7|TRBV5-4|TRBD1
CASSLQGDTYEQYF
TGTGCCAGCAGCTTACAGGGGGATACCTACGAGCAGTACTTC
>NA|TRBJ1-1|TRBV6-1|NA
CASSHTTLLPSAFF
TGTGCCAGCAGCCATACGACCCTCTTACCGTCAGCTTTCTTT
>NA|TRBJ1-5|TRBV5-4|NA
CASSLQGEGQPQHF
TGTGCCAGCAGCTTGCAGGGCGAAGGTCAGCCCCAGCATTTT
>NA|TRBJ2-7|TRBV5-6|NA
CASSLGGAAYEQYF
TGTGCCAGCAGCTTGGGAGGGGCTGCCTACGAGCAGTACTTC
>once|TRBJ2-1|TRBV4-2|TRBD1
CASSQGGGQGALEQFF
TGTGCCAGCAGCCAAGGGGGGGGACAGGGGGCTCTTGAGCAGTTCTTC
>NA|TRBJ1-3|TRBV4-3|NA
CASSQEATWRGQDTIYF
TGCGCCAGCAGCCAAGAAGCGACATGGCGGGGTCAGGACACCATATATTTT
>NA|TRBJ2-3|TRBV29-1|NA
CSVVRGDSTDTQYF
TGCAGCGTTGTAAGGGGCGACAGCACAGATACGCAGTATTTT
>NA|TRBJ2-7|TRBV4-3|TRBD1
CASSQSVTGYDEQYF
TGCGCCAGCAGCCAATCCGTGACAGGGTACGACGAGCAGTACTTC
>NA|TRBJ2-7|TRBV19|TRBD1
CASSNSGTGGTYEQYF
TGTGCCAGTAGTAATTCCGGGACAGGGGGCACCTACGAGCAGTACTTC
>NA|TRBJ2-5|TRBV9|NA
CASSAISTGLETQYF
TGTGCCAGCAGCGCGATCTCAACGGGGTTGGAGACCCAGTACTTC
>NA|TRBJ2-7|TRBV30|TRBD2
CAWSVLAGVNEQYF
TGTGCCTGGAGTGTACTAGCGGGAGTGAACGAGCAGTACTTC
>NA|TRBJ2-2|TRBV27|NA
CASKPRQVLTGELFF
TGTGCCAGCAAACCCAGACAGGTCCTCACCGGGGAGCTGTTTTTT
>NA|TRBJ2-7|TRBV28|TRBD2
CASSGSGLAVSSYEQYF
TGTGCCAGCAGTGGTAGTGGACTAGCTGTTAGCTCCTACGAGCAGTACTTC
>NA|TRBJ2-5|TRBV30|NA
CAWTLGAGGTQYF
TGTGCCTGGACCCTCGGGGCAGGTGGGACCCAGTACTTC
>NA|TRBJ2-5|TRBV29-1|NA
CSVEDVGLIQETQYF
TGCAGCGTTGAAGACGTAGGCCTTATCCAAGAGACCCAGTACTTC
>NA|TRBJ2-6|TRBV4-2|NA
CASSPWTLLSGANVLTF
TGTGCCAGCAGCCCCTGGACACTTCTCTCTGGGGCCAACGTCCTGACTTTC
>once|TRBJ2-5|TRBV5-6|NA
CASSIKETQYF
TGTGCCAGCAGCATAAAGGAGACCCAGTACTTC
>NA|TRBJ2-2|TRBV4-3|NA
CASSQGGLRDGELFF
TGCGCCAGCAGCCAAGGGGGGCTAAGGGACGGGGAGCTGTTTTTT
>once|TRBJ2-3|TRBV27|TRBD2
CASSLARLAGAADTQYF
TGTGCCAGCAGTTTGGCCCGACTAGCGGGAGCCGCAGATACGCAGTATTTT
>NA|TRBJ2-7|TRBV2|TRBD1
CASRVGGTSHEQYF
TGTGCCAGCAGAGTAGGGGGCACAAGTCACGAGCAGTACTTC
>NA|TRBJ2-1|TRBV15|TRBD2
CATSRDRILATYNEQFF
TGTGCCACCAGCAGAGATCGTATACTAGCGACCTACAATGAGCAGTTCTTC
>NA|TRBJ1-1|TRBV11-3|TRBD1
CASSLAGQGWGMNTEAFF
TGTGCCAGCAGCTTAGCCGGACAGGGTTGGGGGATGAACACTGAAGCTTTCTTT
>few|TRBJ2-1|TRBV15|NA
CATSTSQVGLYNEQFF
TGTGCCACCAGCACATCACAGGTAGGGTTGTACAATGAGCAGTTCTTC
>NA|TRBJ2-2|TRBV7-2|TRBD2
CASSLVGGSGELFF
TGTGCCAGCAGCTTAGTGGGAGGGTCCGGGGAGCTGTTTTTT
>NA|TRBJ1-3|TRBV9|NA
CASSVGDYGNTIYF
TGTGCCAGCAGCGTAGGGGACTACGGAAACACCATATATTTT
>NA|TRBJ2-1|TRBV28|NA
CASSFISYNEQFF
TGTGCCAGCAGTTTTATCTCTTACAATGAGCAGTTCTTC
>once|TRBJ1-5|TRBV28|NA
CASSLGLWRLGNQPQHF
TGTGCCAGCAGTTTAGGGTTGTGGCGGCTAGGCAATCAGCCCCAGCATTTT
>NA|TRBJ2-7|TRBV19|TRBD2
CASSITGGGYEQYF
TGTGCCAGTAGTATCACGGGAGGGGGCTACGAGCAGTACTTC
>NA|TRBJ1-1|TRBV29-1|NA
CSVGVNTEAFF
TGCAGCGTTGGGGTGAACACTGAAGCTTTCTTT
>NA|TRBJ1-5|TRBV6-5|NA
CASERSGDPNQPQHF
TGTGCCAGCGAGCGATCCGGGGACCCCAATCAGCCCCAGCATTTT
>NA|TRBJ2-1|TRBV11-3|NA
CASSSDPNEQFF
TGTGCCAGCAGCTCGGATCCCAATGAGCAGTTCTTC
>NA|TRBJ2-5|TRBV5-6|TRBD2
CASSLDGREGLRETQYF
TGTGCCAGCAGCTTGGATGGGCGGGAGGGCCTCAGGGAGACCCAGTACTTC
>NA|TRBJ2-6|TRBV12-5|NA
CASGLVWGPGANVLTF
TGTGCTAGTGGTTTGGTATGGGGGCCCGGGGCCAACGTCCTGACTTTC
>NA|TRBJ2-5|TRBV5-5|TRBD1
CASSFGQGARSGETQYF
TGTGCCAGCAGCTTTGGTCAGGGGGCGCGATCAGGAGAGACCCAGTACTTC
>once|TRBJ2-5|TRBV19|NA
CASSSSGTQYF
TGTGCCAGTAGCAGTTCGGGGACCCAGTACTTC
>NA|TRBJ1-1|TRBV19|NA
CASSMSGSMNTEAFF
TGTGCCAGTAGTATGTCGGGTAGTATGAACACTGAAGCTTTCTTT
>NA|TRBJ2-7|TRBV4-3|TRBD1
CASSQGGTGVNEQYF
TGCGCCAGCAGCCAAGGGGGGACAGGGGTGAACGAGCAGTACTTC
>NA|TRBJ2-7|TRBV27|TRBD2
CASSSSSGSLTYEQYF
TGTGCCAGCAGTTCAAGTAGCGGGAGCCTCACCTACGAGCAGTACTTC
>NA|TRBJ2-1|TRBV6-5|NA
CASSYSRSYNEQFF
TGTGCCAGCAGTTACTCGCGTTCGTACAATGAGCAGTTCTTC